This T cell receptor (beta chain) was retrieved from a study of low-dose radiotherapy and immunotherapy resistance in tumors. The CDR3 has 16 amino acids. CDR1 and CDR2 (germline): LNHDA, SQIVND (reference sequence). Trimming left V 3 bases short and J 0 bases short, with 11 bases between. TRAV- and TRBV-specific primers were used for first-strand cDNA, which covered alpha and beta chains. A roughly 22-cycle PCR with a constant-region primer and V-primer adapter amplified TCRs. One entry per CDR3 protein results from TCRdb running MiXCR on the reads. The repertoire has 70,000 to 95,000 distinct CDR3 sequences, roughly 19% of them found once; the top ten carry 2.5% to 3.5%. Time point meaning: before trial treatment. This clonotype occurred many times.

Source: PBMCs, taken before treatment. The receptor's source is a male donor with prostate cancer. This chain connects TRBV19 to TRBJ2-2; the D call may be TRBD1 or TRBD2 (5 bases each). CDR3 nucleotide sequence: TGTGCCAGTAGTATCAGAGGGGACCCGAACACCGGGGAGCTGTTTTTT. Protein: CASSIRGDPNTGELFF.